These T cell receptor beta chains were read from a single sample in a study of monozygotic twins with inflammatory bowel disease. TCRdb reprocessed the 5' RACE reads, with one entry per CDR3 protein and no DNA. The record lists a few hundred thousand distinct CDR3 sequences, of which the ten most abundant hold approximately 1.5%. Specimen: blood. These receptors were collected from a human donor with ulcerative colitis or Crohn's disease, or a healthy co-twin of an affected twin (not recorded which). The CDR3 runs from the conserved cysteine through the conserved F or W. Fields, in order: V gene, J gene, CDR3 protein.

TRBV7-9	TRBJ2-2	CASSPRDRESTGELFF
TRBV20-1	TRBJ2-7	CSASRESYEQYF
TRBV10-1	TRBJ1-1	CASSVEGRNTEAFF
TRBV5-5	TRBJ2-7	CASSLGQTTYEQYF
TRBV10-3	TRBJ1-2	CAISESIGDYGYTF
TRBV12-3/TRBV12-4	TRBJ1-5	CASSARTGIQPQHF
TRBV12-3/TRBV12-4	TRBJ1-6	CASSPRGTFLNSPLHF
TRBV20-1	TRBJ1-3	CSAVQAENSGNTIYF
TRBV5-1	TRBJ2-2	CASSSQGTNTGELFF
TRBV6-4	TRBJ1-1	CASSDGGSATEAFF
TRBV7-2	TRBJ2-7	CASSLDRGRVDEQYF
TRBV7-9	TRBJ2-3	CASSTSGAGTDTQYF
TRBV7-9	TRBJ2-7	CASSLTTRSYEQYF
TRBV12-3/TRBV12-4	TRBJ2-1	CASRLSGGDEQFF
TRBV14	TRBJ1-2	CASSQGAGTGGGYTF
TRBV11-1	TRBJ2-2	CASSLASRTGIDTGELFF
TRBV13	TRBJ1-4	CASSLRGGGVEKLFF
TRBV20-1	TRBJ1-5	CSARGGSNQPQHF
TRBV3-1	TRBJ2-3	CASSHSGGDTQYF
TRBV7-2	TRBJ2-2	CASSLASGTGELFF
TRBV7-9	TRBJ2-7	CASSPRLAGAWEQYF
TRBV5-6	TRBJ2-5	CASSLAPGLAVFETQYF
TRBV5-1	TRBJ2-1	CASSLVPGSYNEQFF
TRBV6-2/TRBV6-3	TRBJ1-2	CASSYEKGARRGIDGYTF
TRBV12-5	TRBJ1-1	CASGQDRDTEAFF
TRBV19	TRBJ2-3	CASSKRIGQGVYF
TRBV9	TRBJ1-1	CASSVPRGGSNTEAFF
TRBV7-3	TRBJ2-7	CASSPNAGYSEQYF
TRBV20-1	TRBJ1-1	CSARDSVEAFF
TRBV11-2	TRBJ2-3	CASSSKDGIRTDTQYF
TRBV3-1	TRBJ2-2	CASSRPTDTGELFF
TRBV18	TRBJ2-3	CASSGQGGDTQYF
TRBV7-9	TRBJ1-5	CASRSDGIGQPQHF
TRBV20-1	TRBJ1-5	CSVRVRQASPVEPQHF
TRBV5-5	TRBJ2-5	CASSSDQTSRKETQYF
TRBV5-4	TRBJ2-1	CASSGRDRNNEQFF
TRBV24-1	TRBJ1-1	CATSDFGGTEAFF
TRBV20-1	TRBJ1-1	CSAKDRNTEAIF
TRBV7-6	TRBJ2-2	CASSLAFSGSGELFF
TRBV9	TRBJ1-6	CASSVGSNYNSPLHF
TRBV19	TRBJ1-1	CASSIGGGLGAEAFF
TRBV11-1	TRBJ2-2	CASSLPDNPEEGDTGELFF
TRBV6-1	TRBJ2-2	CATPMSGQSNTGELFF
TRBV11-2	TRBJ2-2	CASTGQGSAGELFF
TRBV2	TRBJ1-5	CASSVLPGQGNQPQHF
TRBV20-1	TRBJ1-2	CSAPGGREGGYTF
TRBV4-2	TRBJ2-7	CASSQDLGPVSYEQYF
TRBV27	TRBJ2-6	CASSQTGFAGANVLTF
TRBV6-1	TRBJ1-2	CASRSDRGRGYTF
TRBV5-1	TRBJ2-5	CASSLGASGDLRQETQYF
TRBV24-1	TRBJ2-3	CATSDPPGQGKDTQYF
TRBV20-1	TRBJ2-2	CSAMVQLNTGELFF
TRBV5-1	TRBJ2-7	CASSLSQLSGGREQYF
TRBV7-6	TRBJ1-2	CASSLEGEYGYTF
TRBV14	TRBJ2-1	CASSLRLGPFTYNEQFF